These 2 T cell receptor beta chains came from one sample sequenced in a study of PD-1 blockade in classical Hodgkin lymphoma (dated by TCRdb to the early 2020s). Reading the label with the study, this specimen's time point is: cycle 4 day 1 (C4D1), after five to seven weeks of nivolumab. All trial patients had relapsed after autologous stem cell transplantation, with cohorts A, B and C differing in prior brentuximab vedotin exposure. Library preparation employed the immunoSEQ multiplex PCR assay. TCRdb's version of the immuneACCESS table is confined to in-frame rearrangements and falls short of the full clone set. An unresolved V gene accounts for under half of the shortfall where checked; the remainder is of unknown origin. This sample is represented by approximately 93,000 clones; around 80% of them were singletons. The ten biggest clones cover about a tenth of the sample. This sample comprised peripheral blood mononuclear cells (PBMCs), obtained before the fourth cycle of nivolumab. The receptors were sampled from a human donor with classical Hodgkin lymphoma.

The rearrangement joins TRBV18 to TRBJ2-7; 8 positions agree with TRBD2. Germline trimming cut 5 bases from V and 2 bases from J; bases unmatched to any gene: 11. This CDR3 region has 16 residues. CDR1 and CDR2 (germline): KGHSH, LQKENI. The CDR3 DNA reads as TGTGCCAGCTCAACGGGTAGCGGGGCCGTTACCTACGAGCAGTACTTC. It is translated as CASSTGSGAVTYEQYF. The full variable domain, with the rest looked up from reference TRBV18 and TRBJ2-7, is NAGVMQNPRHLVRRRGQEARLRCSPMKGHSHVYWYRQLPEEGLKFMVYLQKENIIDESGMPKERFSAEFPKEGPSILRIQQVVRGDSAAYFCASSTGSGAVTYEQYFGPGTRLTVT.

The V call is TRBV6-6, the J call TRBJ1-4; D perhaps matches TRBD1 (5 bases). Trimming shortened V by 4 bases and J by 8 bases, and 11 bases separated the two germline ends. The CDR3 runs 13 residues. CDR1 and CDR2 (germline): MNHNY, SVGAGI (reference sequence). CDR3 sequence (DNA): TGTGCCAGCAGTTTACGGGGCTGGGAAAAACTGTTTTTT. It codes for CASSLRGWEKLFF.